Presented here are 21 T cell receptor beta chains from one specimen sequenced in a study of shared clonotypes between healthy human individuals. TCRdb's copy holds only in-frame clones and misses some; the assay was immunoSEQ multiplex PCR. The sample consists of about half a million clones, around 85% of them appearing once. The sample taken for sequencing was PBMCs. These receptor sequences come from a woman in her thirties or forties in good health. Some clones in this sample may be carry-over from other donors' samples.

The J gene is TRBJ2-1, the V gene TRBV5-3; tentatively, D is TRBD1 or TRBD2 (5 bases each). TRBV5-3 is an ORF for which the function is uncertain. The CDR3 loop spans 12 amino acids. V lost 4 bases to trimming and J lost 8 bases, with 10 bases between them. The CDR3 DNA follows: TGTGCCAGAAGCCCCCTGGGACATGAGCAGTTCTTC. It yields the protein CARSPLGHEQFF.

In the case of this clone: A far larger clone differs by one base, so this is likely a read error. J is TRBJ2-1 and V is TRBV28; 7 bases match TRBD2. V was clipped by 5 bases and J by 0 bases; unmatched bases: 7. The CDR3 contains 16 residues. Per germline, CDR1 MDHEN and CDR2 SYDVKM. For the CDR3, the DNA is TGTGCCAGCAGTCGACCATGGACTAGCTCCTACAATGAGCAGTTCTTC. Translation gives CASSRPWTSSYNEQFF.

The chain links TRBV7-2 to TRBJ2-7; no clear D gene. Trimming removed 5 bases at V and 6 bases at J, with 14 bases between. CDR3 length: 13 residues. The germline CDR1 and CDR2 sequences are SGHTA and FQGNSA. The CDR3 here is CASSLIPGSEQYF. The DNA for the CDR3 is TGTGCCAGCAGCCTCATCCCGGGCTCCGAGCAGTACTTC.

This clone was detected many times. The chain joins TRBV30 to TRBJ1-1; 7 bases are shared with TRBD1. Unmatched junction bases numbered 5, after V lost 6 bases and J lost 7 bases. CDR3 size: 11 residues. Germline V gene lookup returns CDR1 GTSNPN and CDR2 SVGIG (reference sequence). In DNA form, the CDR3 reads TGTGCCTGTAGACAGGGAGGTGAAGCTTTCTTT. Protein sequence: CACRQGGEAFF.

The chain employs TRBV27 and TRBJ1-4; D is perhaps TRBD1 (6 bases). Per germline, CDR1 MNHEY and CDR2 SMNVEV (reference sequence). V gave up 4 bases and J gave up 7 bases, with 16 bases separating them. This CDR3 is built from 15 residues. The CDR3 DNA is TGTGCCAGCAGTTCTTCCGGGACACGGCCTGAAAAACTGTTTTTT. It is translated as CASSSSGTRPEKLFF.

The V and J genes are TRBV11-3 and TRBJ2-3, with D tentatively TRBD2 (5 bases). The CDR3 is 15 residues long. Germline CDR1 reads SGHNT; CDR2 reads YENEEA. Trimming pared 5 bases from V and 5 bases from J, leaving 17 bases between. Written as DNA, the CDR3 is TGTGCCAGCAGCCCCCTGGGAGCAGGATTAGATACGCAGTATTTT. It codes for CASSPLGAGLDTQYF.

The chain links TRBV7-3 to TRBJ2-7; no reliable D call. The ends were cut back, 8 bases at V and 6 bases at J, with 2 bases in the middle. The CDR3 has 8 residues. CDR1 and CDR2 (germline): SGHTA, FQGTGA. The CDR3 region has the DNA TGTGCCAGCTCCGAGCAGTACTTC. Protein sequence: CASSEQYF.

The chain employs TRBV19 and TRBJ2-2, with D possibly matching TRBD2 (5 bases). Germline CDR1 is LNHDA and CDR2 is SQIVND (reference sequence). Trimming shortened V by 7 bases and J by 3 bases, and 12 bases separated the two germline ends. The CDR3 length is 14 residues. CDR3 sequence (DNA): TGTGCCAGTAATGGGGAGTTCGACACCGGGGAGCTGTTTTTT. Its protein is CASNGEFDTGELFF.

This chain connects TRBV12-5 to TRBJ2-2; tentatively, D is TRBD2 (6 bases). With 10 bases removed from V and 1 base from J, the gap between germline ends came to 16 bases. The CDR3 runs to 15 residues. CDR1 and CDR2 from the germline V gene are LGHNT and FRNRAP. This chain's CDR3 is CATLQRALNTGELFF. CDR3 sequence (DNA): TGTGCTACGCTCCAGCGGGCTTTGAACACCGGGGAGCTGTTTTTT.

V usage is TRBV9 and J usage is TRBJ1-5; 8 bases are a match to TRBD1. Germline assignment: CDR1 SGDLS and CDR2 YYNGEE. The CDR3 has 14 residues. V was clipped by 1 base and J by 7 bases; unmatched bases: 4. DNA for the CDR3: TGTGCCAGCAGCGTATCAGGGGGCGGCCAGCCCCAGCATTTT. Protein sequence: CASSVSGGGQPQHF. The whole variable domain, filled in from reference TRBV9 and TRBJ1-5, reads DSGVTQTPKHLITATGQRVTLRCSPRSGDLSVYWYQQSLDQGLQFLIQYYNGEERAKGNILERFSAQQFPDLHSELNLSSLELGDSALYFCASSVSGGGQPQHFGDGTRLSIL.

The table lists this clone with a count of one. The V gene is TRBV18, the J gene TRBJ1-1, with D possibly TRBD1 on 6 matching bases. V dropped 4 bases and J dropped 4 bases, with 13 bases sitting between them. Germline values: CDR1 KGHSH, CDR2 LQKENI. CDR3 length: 14 residues. CDR3 sequence: CASSLSIGGTEAFF. CDR3 bases: TGTGCCAGCTCACTGAGTATAGGGGGCACTGAAGCTTTCTTT.

This chain connects TRBV7-2 to TRBJ2-7, with TRBD2 matching over 7 bases. V gave up 0 bases and J gave up 3 bases; unmatched junction bases: 11. CDR3 size: 17 residues. Germline CDR1 is SGHTA and CDR2 is FQGNSA. The CDR3 loop reads CASSLALGGIKYYEQYF. CDR3 sequence (DNA): TGTGCCAGCAGCTTAGCTTTGGGGGGGATCAAGTACTACGAGCAGTACTTC.

Concerning this clone: With a far larger clone one base away, a read error is the likely cause. V and J are TRBV2 and TRBJ1-2, with D uncertain. Germline V gene lookup returns CDR1 SNHLY and CDR2 FYNNEI. Trimming removed 7 bases at V and 8 bases at J, with 14 bases between. CDR3 length equals 12 residues. The CDR3 DNA is TGTGCCAGCACCTCCTACTCCCGGGGCTACACCTTC. Translated, it gives CASTSYSRGYTF.

The gene calls are TRBV5-1 and TRBJ1-2; D remains unclear. V lost 0 bases and J lost 0, with 6 bases in between. The CDR3 is made up of 14 amino acids. Per the germline V gene, CDR1 is SGHRS and CDR2 is YFSETQ. The CDR3 bases are TGCGCCAGCAGCTTGGCTTGGGCTAACTATGGCTACACCTTC. This translates into CASSLAWANYGYTF.

The rearrangement uses TRBV2 and TRBJ2-6; tentative D call: TRBD1 (6 bases). The CDR3 contains 14 residues. Trimming left V 7 bases short and J 2 bases short, with 9 bases between. CDR1 is SNHLY and CDR2 is FYNNEI in the germline V gene. DNA for the CDR3: TGTGCCAGCACAAAGGGGGCTGGGGCCAACGTCCTGACTTTC. Protein: CASTKGAGANVLTF.

V is TRBV27 and J is TRBJ2-3; 8 bases agree with TRBD1. From germline, CDR1 is MNHEY and CDR2 SMNVEV (reference sequence). This CDR3 contains 14 residues. Trimming at V came to 6 bases and at J to 4 bases, leaving 6 bases not matched to a gene. This CDR3 is CASSQGAYPDTQYF. The CDR3 nucleotides read TGTGCCAGCAGCCAGGGGGCTTATCCAGATACGCAGTATTTT.

The V call is TRBV18, the J call TRBJ2-1, with a possible D match to TRBD2 (5 bases). Trimming took 2 bases from V and 2 from J, leaving 10 bases between them. CDR1 and CDR2 (germline): KGHSH, LQKENI. The CDR3 spans 15 residues. In DNA form, the CDR3 reads TGTGCCAGCTCACCAATGGCGGGCCCCTACAATGAGCAGTTCTTC. Its translation: CASSPMAGPYNEQFF.

Notes on this clone: A far more abundant clone sits one base away, making this likely a read error. The V and J genes are TRBV25-1 and TRBJ2-7; D may correspond to TRBD1 or TRBD2 (5 bases each). There are 14 residues in the CDR3. Trimming pared 8 bases from V and 2 bases from J, leaving 16 bases between. Germline lookup yields CDR1 MGHDK and CDR2 SYGVNS. CDR3 sequence: CASGGGRDAYEQYF. The CDR3 DNA reads as TGTGCCAGCGGAGGAGGCCGGGACGCCTACGAGCAGTACTTC.

The chain has TRBV9 and TRBJ2-5, with a weak D call TRBD1 (6 bases). The CDR3 is 14 residues long. From germline, CDR1 is SGDLS and CDR2 YYNGEE. V lost 1 base and J lost 7, with 14 bases in between. In DNA form, the CDR3 reads TGTGCCAGCAGCGTACGACAGGAAGGATTGACCCAGTACTTC. Encoded protein: CASSVRQEGLTQYF. Based on the CDR3 plus reference TRBV9 and TRBJ2-5, the full variable domain is DSGVTQTPKHLITATGQRVTLRCSPRSGDLSVYWYQQSLDQGLQFLIQYYNGEERAKGNILERFSAQQFPDLHSELNLSSLELGDSALYFCASSVRQEGLTQYFGPGTRLLVL.

The V gene is TRBV10-3, the J gene TRBJ2-5; 7 bases fit TRBD1. V shed 3 bases and J 5 bases; nucleotides not matched to a gene: 3. Germline values: CDR1 ENHRY, CDR2 SYGVKD. The CDR3 contains 13 residues. Here the CDR3 reads CAISDAGGETQYF. CDR3 in DNA: TGTGCCATCAGTGACGCAGGGGGTGAGACCCAGTACTTC.

The V and J genes are TRBV5-5 and TRBJ1-5; D possibly corresponds to TRBD1 (5 bases). This CDR3 contains 14 residues. CDR1 is SGHKS and CDR2 is YYEKEE in the germline V gene (reference sequence). Trimming shortened V by 3 bases and J by 8 bases, and 15 bases separated the two germline ends. Here the CDR3 DNA reads TGTGCCAGCAGCTGGGACGGTGCCGGAGAGCCCCAGCATTTT. Protein product: CASSWDGAGEPQHF.